Listed below are T cell receptor beta chains from one sample, sequenced in a study of beta chain features in type 1 diabetes. TCRdb's table, derived via immunoSEQ multiplex PCR, lists solely in-frame clones and lacks some. The sample includes about 230,000 clones, over 7.5% of them seen just once. Sequencing input: naive CD4+ T cells from blood. These receptors were taken from a woman between 18 and 30 years old in good health. Both conserved end residues are part of each CDR3. A D gene is named only where the DNA matches it firmly. Size values are once, few and many counts, or a class for expanded clones, and some rows have none.

CDR3aa,CDR3nt,v_gene,d_gene,j_gene,abundance
CASSKTSRGEQFF,TGTGCCAGCAGTAAGACTAGTAGAGGAGAGCAGTTCTTC,TRBV28,NA,TRBJ2-1,NA
CASSQLNTEAFF,TGTGCCAGCAGTCAATTGAACACTGAAGCTTTCTTT,TRBV7-2,NA,TRBJ1-1,NA
CASNPGTEIREQYF,TGTGCCAGTAATCCAGGGACAGAAATACGGGAGCAGTACTTC,TRBV19,TRBD1,TRBJ2-7,few
CASSPVQGAEAFF,TGTGCCAGCAGCCCGGTGCAGGGCGCTGAAGCTTTCTTT,TRBV11-2,NA,TRBJ1-1,few
CAWSAGTTYNEQFF,TGTGCCTGGAGTGCAGGTACAACCTACAATGAGCAGTTCTTC,TRBV30,NA,TRBJ2-1,NA
CASSDHRGRGTQYF,TGTGCCAGCAGCGACCACAGGGGGCGGGGGACCCAGTACTTC,TRBV28,TRBD1,TRBJ2-5,NA
CASSETGFATEAFF,TGTGCCAGCAGTGAGACAGGGTTCGCCACTGAAGCTTTCTTT,TRBV6-1,TRBD1,TRBJ1-1,NA
CASSLGELGNTEAFF,TGTGCCAGCAGCTTAGGGGAGTTGGGGAACACTGAAGCTTTCTTT,TRBV7-9,NA,TRBJ1-1,few
CASSPDPGYEQYF,TGTGCCAGCAGCCCCGACCCAGGGTACGAGCAGTACTTC,TRBV7-9,NA,TRBJ2-7,few
CASSILAGEQFF,TGTGCCAGTAGTATTCTAGCCGGTGAGCAGTTCTTC,TRBV19,NA,TRBJ2-1,NA
CAWSPRGQPQHF,TGTGCCTGGAGTCCCCGGGGGCAGCCCCAGCATTTT,TRBV30,NA,TRBJ1-5,many
CASSSEGSTQRETQYF,TGTGCCAGCAGCTCCGAAGGCTCAACTCAGCGGGAGACCCAGTACTTC,TRBV7-9,NA,TRBJ2-5,many
CASSFLGGLNYGYTF,TGTGCCAGCAGCTTCCTTGGGGGCTTAAACTATGGCTACACCTTC,TRBV5-6,NA,TRBJ1-2,NA
CASSLRQEVGYTF,TGTGCCAGCAGCTTACGGCAGGAGGTGGGCTACACCTTC,TRBV5-4,NA,TRBJ1-2,NA
CAISDPDRAEQYF,TGTGCCATCAGTGACCCGGACAGGGCCGAGCAGTACTTC,TRBV10-3,TRBD1,TRBJ2-7,NA
CASSYQGNNEQFF,TGTGCCAGCAGTTACCAGGGGAACAATGAGCAGTTCTTC,TRBV6-5,NA,TRBJ2-1,few
CASSPGTEGTEAFF,TGCGCCAGCAGCCCAGGGACAGAGGGTACTGAAGCTTTCTTT,TRBV5-1,TRBD1,TRBJ1-1,few
CASRTGAGANVLTF,TGTGCCAGCAGAACAGGGGCTGGGGCCAACGTCCTGACTTTC,TRBV19,TRBD1,TRBJ2-6,few
CASSQTGTGQETQYF,TGTGCCAGCAGCCAAACCGGGACAGGGCAAGAGACCCAGTACTTC,TRBV7-9,TRBD1,TRBJ2-5,few
CASSNGLAGARIHEQYF,TGTGCCAGCAGCAATGGACTAGCGGGAGCTCGTATCCACGAGCAGTACTTC,TRBV5-4,TRBD2,TRBJ2-7,few
CASSVRTGPNTEAFF,TGTGCCAGTAGTGTCCGGACAGGTCCGAACACTGAAGCTTTCTTT,TRBV19,TRBD1,TRBJ1-1,NA
CAWSVQAGGSDTQYF,TGTGCCTGGAGTGTACAAGCGGGGGGCTCGGATACGCAGTATTTT,TRBV30,TRBD2,TRBJ2-3,NA
CASSQPKGDRWDNNEQFF,TGCGCCAGCAGCCAACCCAAAGGGGACAGGTGGGATAACAATGAGCAGTTCTTC,TRBV4-1,TRBD1,TRBJ2-1,few
CASSIPWAPNYEQYF,TGTGCCAGCAGTATCCCGTGGGCACCGAACTACGAGCAGTACTTC,TRBV28,NA,TRBJ2-7,few
CAISGSVTGVYEQYF,TGTGCCATCAGTGGCTCAGTGACAGGGGTCTACGAGCAGTACTTC,TRBV10-3,TRBD1,TRBJ2-7,NA
CAWSVQDGGVNTGELFF,TGTGCCTGGAGTGTGCAAGATGGGGGGGTGAACACCGGGGAGCTGTTTTTT,TRBV30,TRBD2,TRBJ2-2,NA
CASSLDQMDTQYF,TGTGCCAGCAGCTTAGACCAGATGGATACGCAGTATTTT,TRBV7-9,NA,TRBJ2-3,many
CASSFEVSGNTIYF,TGTGCCAGCAGCTTTGAGGTGTCTGGAAACACCATATATTTT,TRBV11-2,NA,TRBJ1-3,few
CSAGRALLNTEAFF,TGCAGCGCTGGGAGGGCCCTTCTGAACACTGAAGCTTTCTTT,TRBV29-1,NA,TRBJ1-1,NA
CATSTGRGEKLFF,TGTGCCACCAGCACAGGACGGGGTGAAAAACTGTTTTTT,TRBV15,NA,TRBJ1-4,NA
CASSSDSTNTGELFF,TGTGCCAGCAGCTCGGACAGCACGAACACCGGGGAGCTGTTTTTT,TRBV5-4,NA,TRBJ2-2,NA
CASSPGTSGRRTGELFF,TGTGCCAGCAGCCCAGGGACTAGCGGGAGAAGAACCGGGGAGCTGTTTTTT,TRBV7-9,TRBD2,TRBJ2-2,few
CASSPGTSGGETQYF,TGTGCCAGCAGTCCTGGGACTAGCGGAGGGGAGACCCAGTACTTC,TRBV7-9,TRBD2,TRBJ2-5,NA
CAWGTGQGAYGYTF,TGTGCCTGGGGGACGGGACAGGGGGCCTATGGCTACACCTTC,TRBV30,TRBD1,TRBJ1-2,NA
CASSAGGGTGGLNSEAFF,TGTGCCAGCAGCGCAGGGGGAGGGACAGGGGGTCTGAACAGTGAAGCTTTCTTT,TRBV9,TRBD1,TRBJ1-1,few
CASSLDWETYEQYF,TGTGCCAGCAGCTTGGATTGGGAGACCTACGAGCAGTACTTC,TRBV5-6,NA,TRBJ2-7,NA